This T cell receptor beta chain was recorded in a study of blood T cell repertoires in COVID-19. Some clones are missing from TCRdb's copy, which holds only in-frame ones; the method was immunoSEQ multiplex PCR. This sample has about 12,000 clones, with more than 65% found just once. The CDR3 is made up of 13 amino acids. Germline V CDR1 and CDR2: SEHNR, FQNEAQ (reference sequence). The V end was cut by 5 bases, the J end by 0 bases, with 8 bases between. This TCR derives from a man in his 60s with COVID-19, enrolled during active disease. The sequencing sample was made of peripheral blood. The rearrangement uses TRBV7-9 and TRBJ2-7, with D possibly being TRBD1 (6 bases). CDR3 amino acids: CASSLDSSYEQYF. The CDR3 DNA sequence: TGTGCCAGCAGCCTGGACAGCTCCTACGAGCAGTACTTC. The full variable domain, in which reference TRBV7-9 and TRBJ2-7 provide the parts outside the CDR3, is DTGVSQNPRHKITKRGQNVTFRCDPISEHNRLYWYRQTLGQGPEFLTYFQNEAQLEKSRLLSDRFSAERPKGSFSTLEIQRTEQGDSAMYLCASSLDSSYEQYFGPGTRLTVT.